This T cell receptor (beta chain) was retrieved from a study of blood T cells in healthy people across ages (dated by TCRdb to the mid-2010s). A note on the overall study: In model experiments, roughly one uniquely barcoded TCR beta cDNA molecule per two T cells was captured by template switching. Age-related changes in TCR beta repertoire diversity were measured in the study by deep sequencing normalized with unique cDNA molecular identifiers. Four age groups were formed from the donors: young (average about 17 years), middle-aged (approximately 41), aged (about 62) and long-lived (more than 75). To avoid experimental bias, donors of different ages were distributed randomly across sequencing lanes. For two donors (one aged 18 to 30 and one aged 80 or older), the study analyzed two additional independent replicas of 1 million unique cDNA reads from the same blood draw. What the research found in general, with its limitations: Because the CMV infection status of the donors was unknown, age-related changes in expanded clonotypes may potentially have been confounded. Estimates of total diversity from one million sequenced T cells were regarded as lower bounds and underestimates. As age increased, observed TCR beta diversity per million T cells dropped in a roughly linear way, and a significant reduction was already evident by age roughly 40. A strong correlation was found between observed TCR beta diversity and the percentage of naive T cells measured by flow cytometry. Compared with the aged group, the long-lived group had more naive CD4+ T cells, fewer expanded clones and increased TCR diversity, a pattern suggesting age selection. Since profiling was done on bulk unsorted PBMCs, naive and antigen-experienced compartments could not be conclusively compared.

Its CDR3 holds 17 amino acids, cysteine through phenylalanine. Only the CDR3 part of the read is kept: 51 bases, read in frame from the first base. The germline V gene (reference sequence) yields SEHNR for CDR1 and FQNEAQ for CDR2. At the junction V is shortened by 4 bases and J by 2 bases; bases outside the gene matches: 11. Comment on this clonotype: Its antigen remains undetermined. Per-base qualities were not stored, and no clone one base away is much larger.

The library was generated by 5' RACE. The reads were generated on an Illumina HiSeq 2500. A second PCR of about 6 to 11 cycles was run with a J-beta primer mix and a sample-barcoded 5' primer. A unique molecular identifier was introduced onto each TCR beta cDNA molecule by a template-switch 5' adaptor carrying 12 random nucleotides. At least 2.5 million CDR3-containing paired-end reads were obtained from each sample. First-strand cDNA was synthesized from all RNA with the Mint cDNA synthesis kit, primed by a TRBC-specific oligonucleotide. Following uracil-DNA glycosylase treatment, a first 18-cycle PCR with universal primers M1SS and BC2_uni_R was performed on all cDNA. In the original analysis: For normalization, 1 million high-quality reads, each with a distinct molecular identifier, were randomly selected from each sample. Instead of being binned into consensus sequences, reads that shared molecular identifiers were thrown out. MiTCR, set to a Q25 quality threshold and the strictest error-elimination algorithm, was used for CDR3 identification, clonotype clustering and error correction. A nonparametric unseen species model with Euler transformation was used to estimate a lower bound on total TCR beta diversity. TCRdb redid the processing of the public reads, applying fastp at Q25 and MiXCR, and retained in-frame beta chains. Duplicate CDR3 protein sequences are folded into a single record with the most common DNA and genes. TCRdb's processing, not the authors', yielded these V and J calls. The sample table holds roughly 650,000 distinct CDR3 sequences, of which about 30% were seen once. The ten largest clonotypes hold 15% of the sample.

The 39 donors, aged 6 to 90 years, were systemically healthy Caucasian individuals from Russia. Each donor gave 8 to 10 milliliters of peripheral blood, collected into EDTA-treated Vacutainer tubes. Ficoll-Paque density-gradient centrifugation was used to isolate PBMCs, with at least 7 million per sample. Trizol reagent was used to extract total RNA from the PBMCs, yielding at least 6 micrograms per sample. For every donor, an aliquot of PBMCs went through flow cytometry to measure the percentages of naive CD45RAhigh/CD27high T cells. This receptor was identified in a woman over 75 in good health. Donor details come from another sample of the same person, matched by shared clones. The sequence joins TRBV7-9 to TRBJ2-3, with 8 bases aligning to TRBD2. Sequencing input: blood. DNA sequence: TGTGCCAGCAGCTACCCTAGCGGGCGATACCCCACAGATACGCAGTATTTT. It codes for CASSYPSGRYPTDTQYF.